This entry lists 10 T cell receptor beta chains sequenced from one sample in a study of blood T cell repertoires in COVID-19. Method: immunoSEQ multiplex PCR; TCRdb's copy keeps in-frame clones and lacks some. Among 200,000 to 300,000 clones listed, around nine tenths were seen once. Sequences were obtained from peripheral blood. These receptors were collected from a middle-aged man who had recovered from COVID-19.

This clone appeared a few times. The V and J genes are TRBV7-3 and TRBJ2-2; 11 nucleotides agree with TRBD2. This CDR3 contains 17 residues. The V gene end was trimmed by 0 bases and the J gene end by 6 bases; junction bases not matched to a gene: 6. The germline V gene encodes CDR1 SGHTA and CDR2 FQGTGA. The CDR3 bases are TGTGCCAGCAGCTTAACTAGCGGGAGGGCCGAACCCGGGGAGCTGTTTTTT. Protein: CASSLTSGRAEPGELFF. The entire variable domain, with the rest obtained from reference TRBV7-3 and TRBJ2-2, is as follows: GAGVSQTPSNKVTEKGKYVELRCDPISGHTALYWYRQSLGQGPEFLIYFQGTGAADDSGLPNDRFFAVRPEGSVSTLKIQRTERGDSAVYLCASSLTSGRAEPGELFFGEGSRLTVL.

The chain links TRBV20-1 to TRBJ1-3, with D unclear. Germline V CDR1 and CDR2: DFQATT, SNEGSKA (reference sequence). The length of the CDR3 is 13 residues. Trimming removed 3 bases at V and 1 base at J, with 7 bases between. The CDR3 nucleotides are TGCAGTGCTAGTCTGGCTTCTGGAAACACCATATATTTT. As protein: CSASLASGNTIYF.

The chain uses TRBV24-1 and TRBJ2-3, with TRBD1 matching 9 bases. The CDR3 covers 15 residues. Per germline, CDR1 KGHDR and CDR2 SFDVKD. With 10 bases clipped from V and 5 bases from J, the junction kept 12 bases outside the gene matches. The CDR3 loop reads CATSSGTGIEDTQYF. Written as DNA, the CDR3 is TGTGCCACATCTTCCGGGACAGGGATTGAAGATACGCAGTATTTT.

V gene TRBV6-5 combines with J gene TRBJ2-7, with D possibly matching TRBD2 (6 bases). Trimming shortened V by 6 bases and J by 3 bases, and 6 bases separated the two germline ends. Germline CDR1 is MNHEY and CDR2 is SVGAGI. The CDR3 is 11 residues long. CDR3 bases: TGTGCCAGCAGCGGGGGCTACGAGCAGTACTTC. Translating it yields CASSGGYEQYF.

J is TRBJ2-5 and V is TRBV3-1 (or the pseudogene TRBV3-2), with 11 bases fitting TRBD2. CDR1 and CDR2 from the germline V gene are LGHDT and YNNKEL (reference sequence). Trimming cost V 4 bases and J 1 base; bases outside gene matches: 2. CDR3 length: 15 amino acids. CDR3 in amino acids: CASSRLAGSQETQYF. The CDR3 coding sequence is TGTGCCAGCAGCCGACTAGCGGGGTCCCAAGAGACCCAGTACTTC.

The chain recombines TRBV5-8 with TRBJ2-3; TRBD2 matches 8 bases. CDR1 SGHTS and CDR2 YDEGEE come from the germline V gene. This CDR3 has 17 amino acids. Losses at the gene ends were 4 bases for V and 4 bases for J; bases not matched to a gene: 14. CDR3 coding DNA: TGTGCCAGCAGCCCGGGGACTAGTTGGGGTCGTGCAGATACGCAGTATTTT. It encodes CASSPGTSWGRADTQYF.

The J gene is TRBJ1-4, the V gene TRBV6-5, with D possibly being TRBD1 (6 bases). The ends were cut back, 5 bases at V and 8 bases at J, with 18 bases in the middle. The length of the CDR3 is 15 residues. Germline V gives CDR1 MNHEY, CDR2 SVGAGI. CDR3 sequence reads: CASSPQGTLLEKLFF. The DNA for the CDR3 is TGTGCCAGCAGTCCGCAGGGGACCCTGCTGGAAAAACTGTTTTTT.

The chain employs TRBV13 and TRBJ2-3, with a possible D match to TRBD2 (5 bases). V gave up 4 bases and J gave up 3 bases, with 11 bases separating them. Germline loops: CDR1 PRHDT, CDR2 FYEKMQ (reference sequence). This CDR3 spans 14 amino acids. In nucleotides, the CDR3 is TGTGCCAGCAGCTCGGACTGGGAAACAGATACGCAGTATTTT. This codes for CASSSDWETDTQYF.

V usage is TRBV5-4 and J usage is TRBJ2-1, with TRBD2 as a possible D gene (6 bases). The CDR3 runs 12 residues. CDR1 and CDR2 (germline): SGHNT, YYREEE (reference sequence). The ends were cut back, 4 bases at V and 9 bases at J, with 11 bases in the middle. The CDR3 DNA sequence: TGTGCCAGCAGCCTTCAGGGAGGTGAGCAGTTCTTC. This encodes CASSLQGGEQFF.

The J gene is TRBJ2-7, the V gene TRBV5-1; 14 nucleotides line up with TRBD2. With V trimmed by 6 bases and J by 7 bases, 3 bases remained unmatched. This CDR3 comprises 13 residues. Germline CDR1 SGHRS, CDR2 YFSETQ. CDR3 nucleotides: TGCGCCAGCACCGGACTAGCGGGAGGAGAGCAGTACTTC. Encoded protein: CASTGLAGGEQYF.